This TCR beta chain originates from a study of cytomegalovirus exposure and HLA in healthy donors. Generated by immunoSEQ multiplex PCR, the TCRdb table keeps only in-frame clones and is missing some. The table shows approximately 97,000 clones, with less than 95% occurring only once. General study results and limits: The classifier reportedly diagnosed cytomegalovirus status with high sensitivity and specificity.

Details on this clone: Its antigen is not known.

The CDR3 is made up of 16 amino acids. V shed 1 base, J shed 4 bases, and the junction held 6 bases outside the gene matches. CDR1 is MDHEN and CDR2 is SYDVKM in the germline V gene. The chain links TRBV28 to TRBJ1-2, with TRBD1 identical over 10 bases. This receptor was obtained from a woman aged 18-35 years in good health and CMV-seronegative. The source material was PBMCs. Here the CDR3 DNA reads TGTGCCAGCAGTTTATATCGAGACAGGGGGCCCTATGGCTACACCTTC. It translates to CASSLYRDRGPYGYTF.